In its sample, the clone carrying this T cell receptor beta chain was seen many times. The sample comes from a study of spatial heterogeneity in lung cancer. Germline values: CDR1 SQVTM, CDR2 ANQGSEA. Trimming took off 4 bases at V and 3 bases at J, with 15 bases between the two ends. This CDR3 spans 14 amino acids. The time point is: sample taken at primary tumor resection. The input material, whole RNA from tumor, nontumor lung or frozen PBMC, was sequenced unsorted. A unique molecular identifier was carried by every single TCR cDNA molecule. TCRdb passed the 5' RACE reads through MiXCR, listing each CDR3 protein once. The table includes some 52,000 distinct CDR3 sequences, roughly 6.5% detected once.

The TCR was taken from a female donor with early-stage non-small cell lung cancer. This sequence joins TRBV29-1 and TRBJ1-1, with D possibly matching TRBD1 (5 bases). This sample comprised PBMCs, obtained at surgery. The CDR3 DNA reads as TGCAGCGTTGGTCCGACAGTTGTTGACACTGAAGCTTTCTTT. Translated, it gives CSVGPTVVDTEAFF.